Following are 15 T cell receptor beta chains from one sample sequenced in a study of graft-versus-host responses after intestinal transplantation. These TCRs are of unknown antigen specificity. TCRdb's copy holds only in-frame clones and misses some; the assay was immunoSEQ multiplex PCR. Of some 110,000 clones listed, 90% to 95% are singletons. The specimen comprised unstimulated CD8+ T cells sorted from spleen or lymph node cells, sampled before transplant. The receptor set was obtained from a human donor who was the organ donor for an intestinal transplant.

The DNA for the CDR3 is TGTGCCTGGACTTCGGGACAGGGGAGCTCCTACGAGCAGTACTTC. Protein: CAWTSGQGSSYEQYF. The V call is TRBV30, the J call TRBJ2-7; 10 nucleotides match TRBD1. V was clipped by 4 bases and J by 0 bases; unmatched bases: 6. The CDR3 has 15 residues. Germline values: CDR1 GTSNPN, CDR2 SVGIG (reference sequence).

The chain is built from TRBV19 and TRBJ2-1; D perhaps matches TRBD2 (6 bases). Germline V CDR1 and CDR2: LNHDA, SQIVND (reference sequence). CDR3 length: 14 residues. The V and J ends lost 4 bases and 3 bases respectively, with 10 bases between them. CDR3 protein: CASSRPSVYNEQFF. The CDR3 DNA follows: TGTGCCAGTAGTAGGCCTAGCGTCTACAATGAGCAGTTCTTC.

This rearrangement joins TRBV2 to TRBJ1-2; tentatively, D is TRBD1 (5 bases). V lost 4 bases and J lost 0, with 12 bases in between. This CDR3 region has 15 residues. Germline V gene data show CDR1 as SNHLY and CDR2 as FYNNEI. The CDR3 protein is CASSAHRDANYGYTF. The DNA for the CDR3 is TGTGCCAGCAGTGCTCACCGGGACGCTAACTATGGCTACACCTTC.

The V and J genes are TRBV6-1 and TRBJ1-2, with 7 bases aligning to TRBD1. This CDR3 comprises 14 residues. The V gene end was trimmed by 2 bases and the J gene end by 4 bases; junction bases not matched to a gene: 4. Germline loops: CDR1 MNHNS, CDR2 SASEGT. DNA of the CDR3: TGTGCCAGCAGTGAAAAGGACAGGACCTATGGCTACACCTTC. As protein: CASSEKDRTYGYTF.

In regard to this clone: The junction does not match germline at one end; this may be a read error. DNA of the CDR3: TGCGCCAGCAGATTGGCACCTTGGTACTACGAGCAGTACTTC. This translates into CASRLAPWYYEQYF. J is TRBJ2-7 and V is TRBV5-1; D is ambiguous. Germline V gene data show CDR1 as SGHRS and CDR2 as YFSETQ. The CDR3 is 14 residues long. Full variable domain (remainder filled in from reference TRBV5-1 and TRBJ2-7): KAGVTQTPRYLIKTRGQQVTLSCSPISGHRSVSWYQQTPGQGLQFLFEYFSETQRNKGNFPGRFSGRQFSNSRSEMNVSTLELGDSALYLCASRLAPWYYEQYFGPGTRLTVT.

The chain's CDR3 is CAISEPNYEQYF. CDR3 nucleotide sequence: TGTGCCATCAGTGAGCCTAACTACGAGCAGTACTTC. The chain recombines TRBV10-3 with TRBJ2-7; unclear D gene. Trimming shortened V by 2 bases and J by 3 bases, and 5 bases separated the two germline ends. CDR1 is ENHRY and CDR2 is SYGVKD in the germline V gene. The CDR3 runs 12 residues.

This chain connects TRBV6-1 to TRBJ2-7; TRBD2 might be the D (5 bases). The CDR3 is 11 amino acids. V lost 3 bases and J lost 5, with 5 bases in between. Germline CDR1 and CDR2: MNHNS and SASEGT. The DNA for the CDR3 is TGTGCCAGCAGTGACGGGGACGAGCAGTACTTC. Translating it yields CASSDGDEQYF.

The rearrangement links TRBV7-6 to TRBJ2-5; a weak D match, TRBD2 (6 bases). V lost 4 bases to trimming and J lost 3 bases, with 15 bases between them. The CDR3 totals 15 residues. CDR1 is SGHVS and CDR2 is FNYEAQ in the germline V gene. DNA of the CDR3: TGTGCCAGCAGCTCCCTTGATAGCGGCGAAGAGACCCAGTACTTC. This translates into CASSSLDSGEETQYF.

The chain combines TRBV6-5 with TRBJ2-7, with D uncertain. V lost 7 bases, J lost 0 bases, and 7 bases lay in between. Germline V gives CDR1 MNHEY, CDR2 SVGAGI. This CDR3 region has 12 residues. CDR3 nucleotide sequence: TGTGCCAGCACCATCTACTCCTACGAGCAGTACTTC. Its translation: CASTIYSYEQYF.

The chain has TRBV7-9 and TRBJ1-2, with TRBD1 identical over 8 bases. Germline V CDR1 and CDR2: SEHNR, FQNEAQ (reference sequence). The V gene end was trimmed by 1 base and the J gene end by 8 bases; junction bases not matched to a gene: 9. CDR3 size: 15 residues. CDR3 coding DNA: TGTGCCAGCAGCTTAGAGGTCGGACAGGGTTGGGGCTACACCTTC. Translated, it gives CASSLEVGQGWGYTF. Using reference TRBV7-9 and TRBJ1-2 for the parts outside the CDR3, the full variable domain is DTGVSQNPRHKITKRGQNVTFRCDPISEHNRLYWYRQTLGQGPEFLTYFQNEAQLEKSRLLSDRFSAERPKGSFSTLEIQRTEQGDSAMYLCASSLEVGQGWGYTFGSGTRLTVV.

The CDR3 DNA sequence: TGCGCCAGCTCGGACGGATTGTTCACAGATACGCAGTATTTT. This encodes CASSDGLFTDTQYF. The chain links TRBV10-1 to TRBJ2-3; D remains unclear. The V gene's germline CDR1 is WNHNN and CDR2 SYGVQD (reference sequence). The V and J ends lost 8 bases and 2 bases respectively, with 14 bases between them. The CDR3 extends over 14 amino acids.

This chain connects TRBV25-1 to TRBJ2-7; perhaps D is TRBD1 or TRBD2 (5 bases each). The CDR3 covers 13 residues. Germline CDR1 and CDR2: MGHDK and SYGVNS. The ends were cut back, 4 bases at V and 1 base at J, with 8 bases in the middle. CDR3 residues: CASSAGTSYEQYF. The CDR3 DNA is TGTGCCAGCAGTGCCGGGACGTCCTACGAGCAGTACTTC.

The chain uses TRBV19 and TRBJ2-3; TRBD2 aligns across 7 bases. J gave up 3 bases and V 3 bases, and 3 bases lay outside the gene matches. CDR1 is LNHDA, CDR2 SQIVND, per germline (reference sequence). This CDR3 has 14 amino acids. The CDR3 nucleotides read TGTGCCAGTAGTATCGGACTAGGAACAGATACGCAGTATTTT. As protein: CASSIGLGTDTQYF.

This clone is a singleton in its sample. The V call is TRBV5-5, the J call TRBJ1-5; TRBD1 aligns across 7 bases. CDR1 SGHKS and CDR2 YYEKEE come from the germline V gene (reference sequence). V gave up 5 bases and J gave up 3 bases; unmatched junction bases: 5. The CDR3 is 14 amino acids. The CDR3 coding sequence is TGTGCCAGCAGGGGGGACAGCGACAATCAGCCCCAGCATTTT. The encoded protein is CASRGDSDNQPQHF.

V usage is TRBV4-1 and J usage is TRBJ2-1; 9 bases align to TRBD1. Per germline, CDR1 MGHRA and CDR2 YSYEKL. With V trimmed by 3 bases and J by 9 bases, 15 bases remained unmatched. The CDR3 extends over 17 amino acids. The CDR3 sequence: CASSHSDVGQGYPEQFF. DNA of the CDR3: TGCGCCAGCAGCCACTCGGACGTAGGACAGGGGTATCCTGAGCAGTTCTTC.